This T cell receptor beta chain was obtained from a study of T cell responses to AZD1222 COVID-19 vaccine. Findings and caveats of the study: Just 5 or 6 AZD1222 recipients tested seropositive at baseline. Most donors were white British, females outnumbered males, and clonal diversity was possibly underestimated.

With V trimmed by 4 bases and J by 2 bases, 8 bases remained unmatched. The CDR3 is 18 residues long. CDR1 and CDR2 from the germline V gene are MDHEN and SYDVKM. The assay was immunoSEQ multiplex PCR, and TCRdb's table has in-frame clones only and misses some. Altogether 150,000 or so clones are present, 85% to 90% being singletons, with the ten largest covering 4% to 4.5%. Concerning this clone: What it recognizes is unknown.

Source: peripheral blood, taken 28 days after the second dose of the MenACWY control vaccine. The gene calls are TRBV28 and TRBJ2-3; 14 positions match TRBD2. This sequence originates from an adult who received the MenACWY meningococcal vaccine as a control. DNA of the CDR3: TGTGCCAGCAGTTGGGGACTAGCGGGGGCTACACTCACAGATACGCAGTATTTT. It yields the protein CASSWGLAGATLTDTQYF.